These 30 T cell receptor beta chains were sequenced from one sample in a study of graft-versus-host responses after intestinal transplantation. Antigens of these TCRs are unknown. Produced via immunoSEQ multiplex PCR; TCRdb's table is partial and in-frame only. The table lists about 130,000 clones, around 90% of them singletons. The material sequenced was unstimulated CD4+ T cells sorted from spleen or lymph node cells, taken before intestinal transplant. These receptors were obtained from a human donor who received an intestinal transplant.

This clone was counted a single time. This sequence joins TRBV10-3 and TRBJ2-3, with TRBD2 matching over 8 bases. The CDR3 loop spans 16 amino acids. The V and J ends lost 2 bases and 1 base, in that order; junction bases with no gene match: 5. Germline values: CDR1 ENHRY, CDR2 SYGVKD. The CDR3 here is CAISELRRGGTDTQYF. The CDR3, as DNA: TGTGCCATCAGTGAGCTTCGGCGGGGGGGCACAGATACGCAGTATTTT.

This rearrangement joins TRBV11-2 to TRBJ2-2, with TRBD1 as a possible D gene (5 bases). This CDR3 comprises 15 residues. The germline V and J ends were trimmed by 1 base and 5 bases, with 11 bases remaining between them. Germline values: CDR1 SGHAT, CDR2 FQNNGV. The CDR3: CASSLVQGYTGELFF. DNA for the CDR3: TGTGCCAGCAGCTTAGTTCAGGGCTATACCGGGGAGCTGTTTTTT.

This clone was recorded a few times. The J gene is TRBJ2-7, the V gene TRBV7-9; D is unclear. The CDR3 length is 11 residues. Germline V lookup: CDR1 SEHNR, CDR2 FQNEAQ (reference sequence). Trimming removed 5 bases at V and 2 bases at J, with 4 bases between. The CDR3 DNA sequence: TGTGCCAGCAGCACCGCCTACGAGCAGTACTTC. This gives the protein CASSTAYEQYF.

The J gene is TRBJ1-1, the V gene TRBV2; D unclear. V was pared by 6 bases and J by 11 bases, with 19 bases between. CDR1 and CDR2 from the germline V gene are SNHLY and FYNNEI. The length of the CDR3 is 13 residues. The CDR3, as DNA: TGTGCCAGCAGCTCCCTCCCCGAGACCCAGGCTTTCTTT. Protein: CASSSLPETQAFF.

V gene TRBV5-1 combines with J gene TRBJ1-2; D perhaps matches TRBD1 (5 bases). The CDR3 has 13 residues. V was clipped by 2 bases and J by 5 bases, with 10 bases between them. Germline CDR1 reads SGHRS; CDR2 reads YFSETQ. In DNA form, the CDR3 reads TGCGCCAGCAGCTTAGGAGGGGTGTATGGCTACACCTTC. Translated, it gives CASSLGGVYGYTF.

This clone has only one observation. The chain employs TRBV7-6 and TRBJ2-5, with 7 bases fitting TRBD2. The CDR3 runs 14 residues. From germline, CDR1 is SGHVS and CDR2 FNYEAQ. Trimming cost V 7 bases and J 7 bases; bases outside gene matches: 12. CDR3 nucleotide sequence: TGTGCCAGCACCATCTGGGGGGGGGATAGGACCCAGTACTTC. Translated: CASTIWGGDRTQYF. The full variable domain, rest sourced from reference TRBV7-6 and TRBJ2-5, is GAGVSQSPRYKVTKRGQDVALRCDPISGHVSLYWYRQALGQGPEFLTYFNYEAQQDKSGLPNDRFSAERPEGSISTLTIQRTEQRDSAMYRCASTIWGGDRTQYFGPGTRLLVL.

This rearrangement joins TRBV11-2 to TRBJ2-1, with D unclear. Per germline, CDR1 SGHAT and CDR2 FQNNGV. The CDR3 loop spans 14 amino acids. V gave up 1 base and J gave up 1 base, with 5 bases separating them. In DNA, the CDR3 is TGTGCCAGCAGCTTAGCCAGTTCCTACAATGAGCAGTTCTTC. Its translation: CASSLASSYNEQFF.

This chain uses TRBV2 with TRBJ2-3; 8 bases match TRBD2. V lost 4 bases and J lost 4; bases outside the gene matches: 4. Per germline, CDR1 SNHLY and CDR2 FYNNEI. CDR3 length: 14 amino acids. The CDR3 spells CASSAGGAADTQYF. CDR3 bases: TGTGCCAGCAGTGCGGGGGGGGCCGCAGATACGCAGTATTTT.

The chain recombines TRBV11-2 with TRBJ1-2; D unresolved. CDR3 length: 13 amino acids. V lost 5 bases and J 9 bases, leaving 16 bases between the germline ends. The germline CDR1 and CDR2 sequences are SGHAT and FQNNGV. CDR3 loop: CASSLPEAPSYTF. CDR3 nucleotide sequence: TGTGCCAGCAGCCTCCCGGAGGCCCCCAGCTACACCTTC.

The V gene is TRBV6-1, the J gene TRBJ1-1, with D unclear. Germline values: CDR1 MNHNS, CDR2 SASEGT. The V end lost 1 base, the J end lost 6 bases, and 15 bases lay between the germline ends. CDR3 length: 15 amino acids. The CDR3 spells CASSEDKGWQSEAFF. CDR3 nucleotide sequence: TGTGCCAGCAGTGAAGATAAAGGGTGGCAGTCTGAAGCTTTCTTT.

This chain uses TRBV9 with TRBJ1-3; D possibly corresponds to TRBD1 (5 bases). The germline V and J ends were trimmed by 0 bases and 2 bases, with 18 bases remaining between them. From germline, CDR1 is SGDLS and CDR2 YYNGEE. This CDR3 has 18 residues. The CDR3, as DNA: TGTGCCAGCAGCGTAGCCGAGGGGAGGCAAAAGCCTGGAAACACCATATATTTT. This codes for CASSVAEGRQKPGNTIYF.

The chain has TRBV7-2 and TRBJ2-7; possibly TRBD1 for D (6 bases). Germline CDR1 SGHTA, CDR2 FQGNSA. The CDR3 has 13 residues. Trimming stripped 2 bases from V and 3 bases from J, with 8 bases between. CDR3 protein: CASSLRDNYEQYF. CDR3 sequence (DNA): TGTGCCAGCAGCTTACGGGACAACTACGAGCAGTACTTC.

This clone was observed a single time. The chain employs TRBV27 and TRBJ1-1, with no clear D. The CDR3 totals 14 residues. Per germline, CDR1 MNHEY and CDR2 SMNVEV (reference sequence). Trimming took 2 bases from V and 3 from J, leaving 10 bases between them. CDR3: CASSLVGSDTEAFF. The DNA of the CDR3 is TGTGCCAGCAGTTTAGTGGGGTCTGACACTGAAGCTTTCTTT.

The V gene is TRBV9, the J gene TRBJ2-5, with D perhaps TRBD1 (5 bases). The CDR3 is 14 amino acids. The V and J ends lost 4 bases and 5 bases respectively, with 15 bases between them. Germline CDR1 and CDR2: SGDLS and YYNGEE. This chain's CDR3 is CASSHRLAGETQYF. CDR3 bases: TGTGCCAGCAGCCACCGTTTAGCAGGGGAGACCCAGTACTTC.

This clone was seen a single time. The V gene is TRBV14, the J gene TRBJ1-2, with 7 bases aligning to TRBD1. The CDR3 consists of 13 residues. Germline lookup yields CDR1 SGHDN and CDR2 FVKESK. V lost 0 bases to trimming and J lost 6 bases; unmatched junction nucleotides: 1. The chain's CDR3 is CASSQDRGNGYTF. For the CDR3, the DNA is TGTGCCAGCAGCCAAGACAGGGGGAATGGCTACACCTTC.

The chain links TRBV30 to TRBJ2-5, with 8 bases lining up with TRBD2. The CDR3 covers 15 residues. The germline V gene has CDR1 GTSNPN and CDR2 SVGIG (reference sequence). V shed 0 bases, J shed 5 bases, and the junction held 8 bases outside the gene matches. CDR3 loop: CAWSVTGGQGETQYF. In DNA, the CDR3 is TGTGCCTGGAGTGTAACGGGGGGGCAGGGGGAGACCCAGTACTTC.

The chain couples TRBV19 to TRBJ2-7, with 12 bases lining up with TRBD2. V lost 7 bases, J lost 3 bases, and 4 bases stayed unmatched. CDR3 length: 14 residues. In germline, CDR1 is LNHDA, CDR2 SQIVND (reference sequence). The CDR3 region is CASKRLAGDYEQYF. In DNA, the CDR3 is TGTGCCAGTAAGCGACTAGCGGGGGACTACGAGCAGTACTTC.

CDR3 protein: CASSLYRGPNTGELFF. The CDR3 coding sequence is TGCGCCAGCAGCTTGTACAGGGGCCCGAACACCGGGGAGCTGTTTTTT. The chain combines TRBV5-1 with TRBJ2-2; TRBD1 matches at 7 bases. The length of the CDR3 is 16 residues. Germline loops: CDR1 SGHRS, CDR2 YFSETQ. V shed 1 base, J shed 0 bases, and the junction held 3 bases outside the gene matches. Full variable domain (remainder filled in from reference TRBV5-1 and TRBJ2-2): KAGVTQTPRYLIKTRGQQVTLSCSPISGHRSVSWYQQTPGQGLQFLFEYFSETQRNKGNFPGRFSGRQFSNSRSEMNVSTLELGDSALYLCASSLYRGPNTGELFFGEGSRLTVL.

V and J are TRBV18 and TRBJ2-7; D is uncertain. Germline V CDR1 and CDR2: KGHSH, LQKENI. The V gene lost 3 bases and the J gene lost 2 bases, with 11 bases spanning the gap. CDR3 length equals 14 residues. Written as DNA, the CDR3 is TGTGCCAGCTCACCTATCCGGACCACCTACGAGCAGTACTTC. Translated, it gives CASSPIRTTYEQYF. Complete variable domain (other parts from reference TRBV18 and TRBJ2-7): NAGVMQNPRHLVRRRGQEARLRCSPMKGHSHVYWYRQLPEEGLKFMVYLQKENIIDESGMPKERFSAEFPKEGPSILRIQQVVRGDSAAYFCASSPIRTTYEQYFGPGTRLTVT.

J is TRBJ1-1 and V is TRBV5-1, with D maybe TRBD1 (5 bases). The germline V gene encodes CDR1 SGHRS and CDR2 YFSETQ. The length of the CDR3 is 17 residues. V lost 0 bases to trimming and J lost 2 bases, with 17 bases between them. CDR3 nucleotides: TGCGCCAGCAGCTTGGGTCCAGGGAGGGCAGGAAACACTGAAGCTTTCTTT. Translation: CASSLGPGRAGNTEAFF.

DNA of the CDR3: TGTGCCAGCAGCTTAGATCCGGGACTACCGAACAATGAGCAGTTCTTC. Translating gives CASSLDPGLPNNEQFF. The chain carries TRBV11-3 and TRBJ2-1, with 7 positions matching TRBD2. The germline gives CDR1 SGHNT, CDR2 YENEEA. The CDR3 covers 16 residues. The ends lost 0 bases at V and 5 bases at J; junction bases unmatched: 7.

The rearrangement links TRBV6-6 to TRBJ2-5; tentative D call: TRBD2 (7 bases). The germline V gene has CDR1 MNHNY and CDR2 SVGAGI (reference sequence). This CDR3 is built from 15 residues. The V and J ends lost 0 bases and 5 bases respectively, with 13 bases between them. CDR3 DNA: TGTGCCAGCAGTTACTCGGGGGGGGCGGGGGAGACCCAGTACTTC. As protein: CASSYSGGAGETQYF.

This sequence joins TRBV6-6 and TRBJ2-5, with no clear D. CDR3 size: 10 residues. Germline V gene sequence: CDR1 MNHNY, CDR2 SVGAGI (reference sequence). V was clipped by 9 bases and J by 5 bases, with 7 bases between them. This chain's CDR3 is CASGSETQYF. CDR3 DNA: TGTGCCAGTGGATCGGAGACCCAGTACTTC.

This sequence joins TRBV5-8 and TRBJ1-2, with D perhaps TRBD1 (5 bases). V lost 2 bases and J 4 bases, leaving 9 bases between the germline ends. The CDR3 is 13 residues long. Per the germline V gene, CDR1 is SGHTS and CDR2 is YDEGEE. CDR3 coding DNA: TGTGCCAGCAGCTTTCAGGGTCTCTATGGCTACACCTTC. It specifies CASSFQGLYGYTF.

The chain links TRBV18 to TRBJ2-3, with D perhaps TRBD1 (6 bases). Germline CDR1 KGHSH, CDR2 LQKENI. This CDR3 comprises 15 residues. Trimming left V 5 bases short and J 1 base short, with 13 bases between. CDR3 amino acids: CASSKNRVGTDTQYF. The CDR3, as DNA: TGTGCCAGCTCAAAGAACAGGGTTGGCACAGATACGCAGTATTTT.

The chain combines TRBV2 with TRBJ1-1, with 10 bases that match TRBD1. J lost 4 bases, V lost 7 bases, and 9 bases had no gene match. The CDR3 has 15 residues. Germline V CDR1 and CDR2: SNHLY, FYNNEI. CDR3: CASTYIRTGGTEAFF. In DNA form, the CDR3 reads TGTGCCAGCACCTACATTCGGACAGGGGGCACTGAAGCTTTCTTT.

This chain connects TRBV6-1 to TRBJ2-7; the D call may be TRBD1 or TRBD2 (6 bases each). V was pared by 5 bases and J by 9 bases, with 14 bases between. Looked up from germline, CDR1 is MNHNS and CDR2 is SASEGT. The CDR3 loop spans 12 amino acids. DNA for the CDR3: TGTGCCAGCAGTACTCCTAAGGGGGGGCAGTACTTC. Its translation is CASSTPKGGQYF.

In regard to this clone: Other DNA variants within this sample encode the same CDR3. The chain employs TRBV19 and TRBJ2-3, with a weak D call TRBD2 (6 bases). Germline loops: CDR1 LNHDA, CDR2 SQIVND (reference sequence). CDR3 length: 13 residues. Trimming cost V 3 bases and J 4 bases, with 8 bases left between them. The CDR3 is CASSIWGADTQYF. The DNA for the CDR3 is TGTGCCAGTAGTATTTGGGGGGCAGATACGCAGTATTTT.

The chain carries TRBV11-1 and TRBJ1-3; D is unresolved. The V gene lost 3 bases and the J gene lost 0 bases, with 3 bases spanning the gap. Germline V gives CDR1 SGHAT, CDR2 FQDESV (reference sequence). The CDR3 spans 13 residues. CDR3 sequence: CASSFSSGNTIYF. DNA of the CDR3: TGTGCCAGCAGCTTCTCCTCTGGAAACACCATATATTTT.

The CDR3: CASSLGGATEAFF. The DNA of the CDR3 is TGTGCCAGCAGCTTAGGAGGAGCAACTGAAGCTTTCTTT. The V gene is TRBV7-2, the J gene TRBJ1-1; D remains ambiguous. V was trimmed by 1 base and J by 5 bases, leaving 8 bases between them. The CDR3 length is 13 residues. CDR1 SGHTA and CDR2 FQGNSA come from the germline V gene.